This TCR beta chain emerged from a study of response to subunit inactivated influenza vaccine. Germline CDR1 is SEHNR and CDR2 is FQNEAQ (reference sequence). The V gene end was trimmed by 5 bases and the J gene end by 6 bases; junction bases not matched to a gene: 12. The CDR3 length is 16 residues. TCRdb itself ran the RT-PCR reads through MiXCR, one entry per CDR3 protein. The sample contains some 540,000 distinct CDR3 sequences, under 25% of which appear only once. The same data also contributed to another study, on T cells expressing NK-cell markers. Per that study: The authors generated TCR beta cDNA through 5'RACE template switching with UMIs. Out of eight donors sequenced, seven tested HCMV-seropositive and the remaining one seronegative. Restricting sorting to alpha-beta TCR T cells was achieved in several experiments by an anti-gamma-delta TCR antibody. Of CD8+ T cells, 1.0-7.0% belonged to dominant NKG2C+ clonotypes in five to seven donors. Whether expanded NKG2C+ T cell clones were HCMV-specific remained unclear.

Sequencing used CD4+ T cells sorted from PBMCs, obtained 11 to 12 days after vaccination. The chain links TRBV7-9 to TRBJ1-4; TRBD1 matches at 7 bases. The sequence was obtained from a man aged 50 to 60 who received an inactivated influenza vaccine. CDR3 sequence: CASSPRLTGFYEKLFF. CDR3 sequence (DNA): TGTGCCAGCAGCCCGCGATTGACAGGGTTTTATGAAAAACTGTTTTTT.